The 14 T cell receptor beta chains below were found in one sample sequenced in a study of blood T cell repertoires in COVID-19. Clones were read by immunoSEQ multiplex PCR, and TCRdb kept only the in-frame ones, dropping some. The profile covers tens of thousands of clones, with about 88% appearing a single time and approximately 2.5% taken by the ten largest. The sample was peripheral blood. Receptors were obtained from a man aged 50-60 years with acute or convalescent COVID-19.

The rearrangement links TRBV7-3 to TRBJ2-1; 9 bases agree with TRBD2. V dropped 0 bases and J dropped 4; count of bases not matched to a gene: 10. The CDR3 covers 18 residues. Germline V gene lookup returns CDR1 SGHTA and CDR2 FQGTGA. CDR3 coding DNA: TGTGCCAGCAGCTTAACGTCTGGCACGCGGGGGGGTTACAATGAGCAGTTCTTC. It translates to CASSLTSGTRGGYNEQFF.

The CDR3: CASSQEGWTNSYEQYF. CDR3 nucleotides: TGTGCCAGCAGCCAAGAGGGATGGACTAACTCCTACGAGCAGTACTTC. The J gene is TRBJ2-7, the V gene TRBV3-1 (or the pseudogene TRBV3-2); D may be TRBD2 (6 bases). The germline CDR1 and CDR2 sequences are LGHDT and YNNKEL (reference sequence). The CDR3 totals 16 residues. Trimming cost V 0 bases and J 0 bases, with 12 bases left between them.

The chain couples TRBV11-2 to TRBJ1-2; D is perhaps TRBD1 (5 bases). V was trimmed by 0 bases and J by 4 bases, leaving 12 bases between them. Germline V lookup: CDR1 SGHAT, CDR2 FQNNGV. This CDR3 region has 15 residues. The CDR3, as DNA: TGTGCCAGCAGCTTAGAAACAGGACATTTCTATGGCTACACCTTC. This gives the protein CASSLETGHFYGYTF.

The V and J genes are TRBV29-1 and TRBJ2-6, with 7 bases matching TRBD1. CDR3 length: 17 residues. The trim removed 7 bases at V and 3 bases at J, leaving 15 bases unmatched. Germline V lookup: CDR1 SQVTM, CDR2 ANQGSEA. The CDR3 region has the DNA TGCAGCGCGCAAACCGGGACAGAGCTCTTTGGGGCCAACGTCCTGACTTTC. It yields the protein CSAQTGTELFGANVLTF.

This clone was found a few times. The rearrangement joins TRBV4-1 to TRBJ1-2, with D possibly matching TRBD1 (6 bases). The CDR3 loop spans 14 amino acids. With 1 base removed from V and 7 bases from J, the gap between germline ends came to 13 bases. Germline V CDR1 and CDR2: MGHRA, YSYEKL. Here the CDR3 reads CASSQVSQGSGYTF. In DNA, the CDR3 is TGCGCCAGCAGCCAAGTTTCACAGGGAAGTGGCTACACCTTC.

J is TRBJ1-2 and V is TRBV7-2; D remains unclear. The V gene's germline CDR1 is SGHTA and CDR2 FQGNSA. The CDR3 runs to 14 residues. V dropped 3 bases and J dropped 2 bases, with 10 bases sitting between them. The CDR3 DNA is TGTGCCAGCAGCTTCCCCGCACTAAACTATGGCTACACCTTC. Translation: CASSFPALNYGYTF. The whole variable domain, filled in from reference TRBV7-2 and TRBJ1-2, reads GAGVSQSPSNKVTEKGKDVELRCDPISGHTALYWYRQSLGQGLEFLIYFQGNSAPDKSGLPSDRFSAERTGGSVSTLTIQRTQQEDSAVYLCASSFPALNYGYTFGSGTRLTVV.

The chain joins TRBV3-1 (or the pseudogene TRBV3-2) to TRBJ1-1; D is possibly TRBD1 (5 bases). The germline gives CDR1 LGHDT, CDR2 YNNKEL (reference sequence). This CDR3 has 15 amino acids. V was pared by 1 base and J by 4 bases, with 13 bases between. The CDR3 here is CASSQGQWVGTEAFF. The DNA for the CDR3 is TGTGCCAGCAGCCAAGGACAGTGGGTGGGCACTGAAGCTTTCTTT.

J is TRBJ2-5 and V is TRBV7-3, with D tentatively TRBD2 (6 bases). Germline-derived CDR1 and CDR2 are SGHTA and FQGTGA. Trimming removed 5 bases at V and 5 bases at J, with 15 bases between. This CDR3 region has 14 residues. The CDR3 region is CASSQNGGSETQYF. The CDR3 DNA sequence: TGTGCCAGCAGCCAAAATGGGGGGTCGGAGACCCAGTACTTC. Together with reference TRBV7-3 and TRBJ2-5, the CDR3 gives the full variable domain: GAGVSQTPSNKVTEKGKYVELRCDPISGHTALYWYRQSLGQGPEFLIYFQGTGAADDSGLPNDRFFAVRPEGSVSTLKIQRTERGDSAVYLCASSQNGGSETQYFGPGTRLLVL.

V usage is TRBV5-4 and J usage is TRBJ2-7, with 7 bases lining up with TRBD2. CDR3 length equals 14 residues. V was pared by 4 bases and J by 5 bases, with 9 bases of the junction left unmatched. CDR1 is SGHNT, CDR2 YYREEE, per germline (reference sequence). The chain's CDR3 is CASSPGGSTHEQYF. The CDR3 DNA reads TGTGCCAGCAGCCCCGGGGGGTCAACCCACGAGCAGTACTTC. Filled out from reference TRBV5-4 and TRBJ2-7, the complete variable domain reads ETGVTQSPTHLIKTRGQQVTLRCSSQSGHNTVSWYQQALGQGPQFIFQYYREEENGRGNFPPRFSGLQFPNYSSELNVNALELDDSALYLCASSPGGSTHEQYFGPGTRLTVT.

V usage is TRBV2 and J usage is TRBJ2-7, with 7 bases matching TRBD1. The CDR3 contains 15 residues. Unmatched junction bases numbered 11, after V lost 6 bases and J lost 3 bases. CDR1 is SNHLY, CDR2 FYNNEI, per germline. The CDR3 region is CASRIDFGTDYEQYF. The CDR3 DNA is TGTGCCAGCAGAATAGACTTTGGGACAGACTACGAGCAGTACTTC.

The gene calls are TRBV6-1 and TRBJ1-4; 8 bases are a match to TRBD1. With V trimmed by 7 bases and J by 8 bases, 6 bases remained unmatched. Germline V gives CDR1 MNHNS, CDR2 SASEGT. CDR3 length: 13 residues. CDR3 DNA: TGTGCCAGCACGGACAGGGCGAAAGAAAAACTGTTTTTT. It codes for CASTDRAKEKLFF.

The V gene is TRBV7-9, the J gene TRBJ1-6; 10 positions match TRBD1. The CDR3 consists of 17 residues. Trimming removed 1 base from V and 8 bases from J; junction bases left unmatched: 8. In germline, CDR1 is SEHNR, CDR2 FQNEAQ (reference sequence). The CDR3 sequence: CASSLGDRGHGDSPLHF. The CDR3, as DNA: TGTGCCAGCAGCTTAGGAGACAGGGGGCATGGGGATTCACCCCTCCACTTT.

For the CDR3, the DNA is TGTGCCAGCAGCGTTACTAGCGGGAGGATAGATACGCAGTATTTT. The encoded protein is CASSVTSGRIDTQYF. The V and J genes are TRBV9 and TRBJ2-3, with TRBD2 identical over 12 bases. The CDR3 sequence is 15 residues long. Trimming took 2 bases from V and 5 from J; bases not matched to a gene: 3. From germline, CDR1 is SGDLS and CDR2 YYNGEE.

The chain is built from TRBV11-2 and TRBJ2-2, with 7 bases matching TRBD2. This CDR3 contains 18 residues. V was clipped by 5 bases and J by 5 bases; unmatched bases: 17. Looked up from germline, CDR1 is SGHAT and CDR2 is FQNNGV. The CDR3 DNA follows: TGTGCCAGCAGCCCCCCCTGGATGTTGAGGGAGGGGACCGGGGAGCTGTTTTTT. It is translated as CASSPPWMLREGTGELFF.